This T cell receptor beta chain was profiled in a study of vaccination effects on CD4 cells after COVID-19. Study as a whole: Before sequencing took place, the ViraFEST assay used viral peptide pools to expand antigen-specific CD4+ T cells.

Points on this clone: Its antigen is unknown.

Germline V CDR1 and CDR2: DFQATT, SNEGSKA (reference sequence). V lost 3 bases to trimming and J lost 3 bases; unmatched junction nucleotides: 7. The CDR3 is made up of 15 amino acids. Regarding the study as a whole: Recruitment yielded few convalescent patients, and the study had no early post-infection timepoints.

Following culture for about ten days, CD4+ T cells were isolated. Two doses of either BNT162b2 or mRNA-1273 were given to each participant. The authors exchanged half the medium for IL-2 medium on days 3 and 7. Libraries were prepared by immunoSEQ multiplex PCR; TCRdb keeps only in-frame clonotypes and omits some of them. The sample has 45,000 to 55,000 clones; about three quarters are singletons. The chain employs TRBV20-1 and TRBJ2-7, with 11 bases fitting TRBD2. The source was CD4+ T cells from PBMCs cultured without peptide, collected after COVID-19 vaccination. This clonotype was obtained from a human donor who received a COVID-19 vaccine. CDR3 sequence: CSASLAGGLHYEQYF. CDR3 nucleotide sequence: TGCAGTGCTAGTCTAGCGGGGGGCCTACACTACGAGCAGTACTTC.